Detailed here is one TCR beta chain. The antigen remains unidentified. These data are taken from a study of OX40 agonist ivuxolimab in advanced cancers. At the level of the study: Patients received ivuxolimab, an agonistic anti-OX40 (CD134) antibody. General study findings and limits: At doses 0.1 to 3.0 mg/kg, CD4+ and CD8+ clones expanded.

The assay was immunoSEQ multiplex PCR, and TCRdb's table has in-frame clones only and misses some. The data show 95,000 to 150,000 clones, roughly 93% seen once. The germline V and J ends were trimmed by 3 bases and 8 bases, with 13 bases remaining between them. This CDR3 is built from 14 residues. Per the germline V gene, CDR1 is LNHDA and CDR2 is SQIVND (reference sequence). V is TRBV19 and J is TRBJ1-4, with D perhaps TRBD1 (6 bases). The sequences come from CD4+ or CD8+ T cells sorted from blood, collected in a trial of the OX40 agonist ivuxolimab. This sequence originates from an adult with an advanced solid tumor such as melanoma, head and neck, liver or kidney cancer. As DNA, the CDR3 is TGTGCCAGTAGTATTAGGACAGAGGCAGAAAAACTGTTTTTT. This gives the protein CASSIRTEAEKLFF.